These T cell receptor beta chains were read from a single sample in a study of T cell responses to AZD1222 COVID-19 vaccine. The repertoire was sequenced with immunoSEQ multiplex PCR; TCRdb's copy has only in-frame clones and lacks some. This table has about 190,000 clones, over 80% appearing once. Sequences were derived from peripheral blood, sampled on day 0 of MenACWY control vaccination. The receptors originated from an adult in good health. Each CDR3 is given with its conserved first and last residue. Fields, in order: D gene, V gene, J gene, clone size, CDR3 protein, CDR3 DNA. A D gene is named only where the DNA matches it firmly. Rows may omit the clone size; those that give it use once, few, many or a size class.

-	TRBV28	TRBJ2-7	-	CASNSAPPEQYF	TGTGCCAGCAACTCCGCGCCCCCGGAGCAGTACTTC
-	TRBV24-1	TRBJ2-1	once	CATSDHGTGDGQFF	TGTGCCACCAGTGACCACGGGACCGGGGATGGGCAGTTCTTC
TRBD2	TRBV5-4	TRBJ2-3	-	CASSLEVAGGTDTQYF	TGTGCCAGCAGCTTGGAAGTAGCGGGGGGCACAGATACGCAGTATTTT
-	TRBV30	TRBJ2-7	-	CAWSVQLSSYEQYF	TGTGCCTGGAGTGTACAACTTAGCTCCTACGAGCAGTACTTC
TRBD2	TRBV7-2	TRBJ2-1	-	CASSISSGGGYEQFF	TGTGCCAGCAGCATCTCCAGCGGGGGTGGGTATGAGCAGTTCTTC
-	TRBV7-9	TRBJ1-5	-	CASSEGREQPQHF	TGTGCCAGCAGCGAGGGCAGGGAGCAGCCCCAGCATTTT
-	TRBV5-1	TRBJ1-6	-	CASSFDSLRSSYNSPLHF	TGCGCCAGCAGCTTCGATTCACTTAGGAGCTCCTATAATTCACCCCTCCACTTT
-	TRBV4-1	TRBJ2-7	few	CASSQDRTPYEQYF	TGCGCCAGCAGCCAAGATCGGACACCCTACGAGCAGTACTTC
-	TRBV24-1	TRBJ1-2	few	CATSDAGRGGYTF	TGTGCCACCAGTGATGCAGGGCGGGGTGGCTACACCTTC
-	TRBV2	TRBJ2-7	-	CATTWYGQTYEQYF	TGTGCCACCACGTGGTACGGACAAACCTACGAGCAGTACTTC
TRBD1	TRBV28	TRBJ1-6	once	CASSPGTGGSPLHF	TGTGCCAGCAGTCCCGGGACAGGAGGTTCACCCCTCCACTTT
TRBD2	TRBV30	TRBJ2-2	-	CAMRGSTGELFF	TGTGCCATGCGGGGGTCCACCGGGGAGCTGTTTTTT
TRBD2	TRBV15	TRBJ2-1	-	CATHQLAGGAYNEQFF	TGTGCCACCCACCAACTAGCGGGAGGTGCCTACAATGAGCAGTTCTTC
-	TRBV6-6	TRBJ2-6	-	CASSVAGDGANVLTF	TGTGCCAGCAGTGTCGCAGGGGACGGGGCCAACGTCCTGACTTTC
TRBD1	TRBV2	TRBJ2-1	-	CASSEAGTGLYNEQFF	TGTGCCAGCAGTGAAGCCGGGACAGGGTTATACAATGAGCAGTTCTTC
TRBD2	TRBV9	TRBJ2-1	-	CASSVTAGDNEQFF	TGTGCCAGCAGCGTAACTGCGGGAGATAATGAGCAGTTCTTC
TRBD2	TRBV18	TRBJ2-1	-	CASSIRAGAGDNEQFF	TGTGCCAGCTCAATACGAGCGGGAGCCGGCGACAATGAGCAGTTCTTC
-	TRBV6-5	TRBJ1-1	-	CASGGGGRGTEAFF	TGTGCCAGCGGCGGTGGGGGGCGAGGAACTGAAGCTTTCTTT
-	TRBV27	TRBJ2-5	-	CASSLSWHGGETQYF	TGTGCCAGCAGTTTATCATGGCATGGAGGGGAGACCCAGTACTTC
TRBD2	TRBV19	TRBJ2-1	-	CASSPTSGGAEEQFF	TGTGCCAGTAGCCCGACTAGCGGGGGGGCGGAGGAGCAGTTCTTC
-	TRBV27	TRBJ2-5	-	CASSLSRSFETQYF	TGTGCCAGCAGTTTATCTCGGTCATTTGAGACCCAGTACTTC
-	TRBV28	TRBJ2-7	-	CASSPPAGTSYEQYF	TGTGCCAGCAGTCCCCCGGCGGGTACCTCCTACGAGCAGTACTTC
-	TRBV3-1/TRBV3-2	TRBJ1-2	-	CASSPHREGTYGYTF	TGTGCCAGCAGCCCCCATCGAGAGGGGACGTATGGCTACACCTTC
TRBD2	TRBV7-9	TRBJ2-1	-	CASSHQAGDGEQFF	TGTGCCAGCAGCCACCAAGCGGGAGATGGTGAGCAGTTCTTC
-	TRBV27	TRBJ2-3	-	CASSLKGRADTQYF	TGTGCCAGCAGTTTAAAGGGAAGGGCAGATACGCAGTATTTT
-	TRBV2	TRBJ1-3	-	CASEREMTGNTIYF	TGTGCCAGCGAAAGGGAGATGACTGGAAACACCATATATTTT
-	TRBV5-1	TRBJ2-5	-	CASSSQETQYF	TGCGCCAGCAGCTCCCAAGAGACCCAGTACTTC
TRBD1	TRBV7-9	TRBJ2-1	-	CASSLLGGHEQFF	TGTGCCAGCAGCTTATTAGGGGGCCATGAGCAGTTCTTC
TRBD2	TRBV28	TRBJ2-5	-	CASRDLAGGWTQYF	TGTGCCAGCAGGGATTTAGCGGGGGGTTGGACCCAGTACTTC
-	TRBV3-1/TRBV3-2	TRBJ1-2	-	CASSLPGVNYGYTF	TGTGCCAGCAGTCTGCCAGGGGTTAACTATGGCTACACCTTC
-	TRBV2	TRBJ2-2	many	CASRRSGLTGELFF	TGTGCCAGCAGAAGGTCAGGGCTCACCGGGGAGCTGTTTTTT
-	TRBV4-1	TRBJ1-2	-	CASSHPATNYGYTF	TGCGCCAGCAGCCATCCAGCTACTAACTATGGCTACACCTTC
-	TRBV7-2	TRBJ2-2	-	CASSLTSRVNTGELFF	TGTGCCAGCAGCTTAACGTCCAGGGTGAACACCGGGGAGCTGTTTTTT
-	TRBV7-8	TRBJ2-2	-	CASSLERANTGELFF	TGTGCCAGCAGCTTAGAGCGGGCGAACACCGGGGAGCTGTTTTTT
-	TRBV18	TRBJ1-1	-	CASSEFRVENTEAFF	TGTGCCAGCTCAGAATTCAGGGTTGAGAACACTGAAGCTTTCTTT
TRBD2	TRBV6-6	TRBJ2-7	-	CASRNSTSGSYEQYF	TGTGCCAGCCGGAATTCGACTAGCGGCTCCTACGAGCAGTACTTC
-	TRBV27	TRBJ1-2	-	CASSFNGAGPGYTF	TGTGCCAGCAGTTTTAACGGGGCAGGTCCTGGCTACACCTTC
TRBD1	TRBV6-6	TRBJ1-5	-	CASSRRARGLSNQPQHF	TGTGCCAGCAGTCGTAGGGCTAGGGGGCTTAGCAATCAGCCCCAGCATTTT
TRBD2	TRBV18	TRBJ2-2	-	CASSPAASGTNTGELFF	TGTGCCAGCTCACCAGCAGCTAGCGGGACCAACACCGGGGAGCTGTTTTTT
-	TRBV28	TRBJ2-5	once	CASSSDRNRQETQYF	TGTGCCAGCAGTTCCGATCGGAACAGGCAAGAGACCCAGTACTTC
-	TRBV30	TRBJ1-4	-	CAWSVGEAEKLFF	TGTGCCTGGAGTGTAGGGGAGGCCGAAAAACTGTTTTTT
TRBD1	TRBV7-2	TRBJ1-4	-	CASSPGQGYEKLFF	TGTGCCAGCAGCCCGGGACAGGGATATGAAAAACTGTTTTTT
-	TRBV28	TRBJ1-2	-	CASSLFFQDGYTF	TGTGCCAGCAGTTTATTCTTCCAGGATGGCTACACCTTC
-	TRBV18	TRBJ2-3	-	CASSPTGRGKSLGFRTDTQYF	TGTGCCAGCTCACCAACGGGGAGAGGGAAGAGTTTAGGGTTTCGCACAGATACGCAGTATTTT
-	TRBV7-9	TRBJ1-1	few	CASSLGKGTEAFF	TGTGCCAGCAGCTTAGGTAAGGGGACTGAAGCTTTCTTT
-	TRBV30	TRBJ1-5	-	CAWISGYLKSDIQTKSRDQPQHF	TGTGCCTGGATTTCAGGGTATCTGAAGTCGGACATACAAACTAAAAGCCGGGATCAGCCCCAGCATTTT
TRBD2	TRBV29-1	TRBJ2-1	-	CSVEDKRGGLNEQFF	TGCAGCGTTGAAGATAAGCGGGGGGGGCTCAATGAGCAGTTCTTC
TRBD1	TRBV5-6	TRBJ1-4	-	CASSLGGTGEEEKLFF	TGTGCCAGCAGCTTGGGGGGGACAGGGGAAGAAGAAAAACTGTTTTTT
-	TRBV7-2	TRBJ2-3	-	CASSLAIGHPDTQYF	TGTGCCAGCAGCTTAGCAATTGGTCATCCAGATACGCAGTATTTT